This record concerns one T cell receptor beta chain sequence. The target antigen is unknown. The entry originates in a study of cytomegalovirus exposure and HLA in healthy donors. Whole-study findings and limits: A list of 150 to 200 TCR beta chains associated with cytomegalovirus was given.

The donors formed part of the approximately 130-subject validation cohort, distinct from the roughly 600-subject first cohort. The data were produced by immunoSEQ multiplex PCR, yet TCRdb's version contains in-frame clones alone and is incomplete. The table has 150,000 to 160,000 clones, around 84% seen once. The CDR3 extends over 14 amino acids. Losses at the gene ends were 4 bases for V and 5 bases for J; bases not matched to a gene: 5. Per germline, CDR1 SEHNR and CDR2 FQNEAQ (reference sequence). The sample was PBMCs. The rearrangement joins TRBV7-9 to TRBJ2-7, with TRBD1 matching 10 bases. The TCR originated in a human donor in good health. The CDR3, as DNA: TGTGCCAGCAGCTCGGGACAGGGGTTCCACGAGCAGTACTTC. It translates to CASSSGQGFHEQYF.